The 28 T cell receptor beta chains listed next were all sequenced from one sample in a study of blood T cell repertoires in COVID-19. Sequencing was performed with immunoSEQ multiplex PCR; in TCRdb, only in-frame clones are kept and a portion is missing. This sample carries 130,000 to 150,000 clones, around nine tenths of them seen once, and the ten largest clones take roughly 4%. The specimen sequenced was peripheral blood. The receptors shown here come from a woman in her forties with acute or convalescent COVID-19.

CDR3 nucleotides: TGTGCCAGCAGTGCCTCCCCTTCCGGGACCCAGGGGATTCAGTACTTC. Its translation: CASSASPSGTQGIQYF. The V gene is TRBV27, the J gene TRBJ2-4; TRBD1 is a possible D gene (6 bases). V was trimmed by 5 bases and J by 10 bases, leaving 24 bases between them. The germline V gene encodes CDR1 MNHEY and CDR2 SMNVEV (reference sequence). CDR3 length: 16 amino acids.

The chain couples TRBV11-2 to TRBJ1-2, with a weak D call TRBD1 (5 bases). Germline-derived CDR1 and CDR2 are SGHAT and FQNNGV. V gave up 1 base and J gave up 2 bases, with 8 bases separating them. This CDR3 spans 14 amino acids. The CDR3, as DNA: TGTGCCAGCAGCTTAGGGGCAGGGAACTATGGCTACACCTTC. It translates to CASSLGAGNYGYTF.

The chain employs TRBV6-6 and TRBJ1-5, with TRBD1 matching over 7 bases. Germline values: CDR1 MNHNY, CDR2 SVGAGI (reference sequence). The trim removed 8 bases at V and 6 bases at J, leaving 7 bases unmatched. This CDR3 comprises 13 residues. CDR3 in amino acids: CASEEQGSQPQHF. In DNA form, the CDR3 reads TGTGCCAGCGAGGAACAGGGGAGTCAGCCCCAGCATTTT.

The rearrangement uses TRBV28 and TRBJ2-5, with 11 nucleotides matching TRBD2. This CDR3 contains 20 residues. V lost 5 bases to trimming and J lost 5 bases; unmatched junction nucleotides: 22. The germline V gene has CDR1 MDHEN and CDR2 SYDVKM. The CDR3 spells CASSPQALVGSGRARETQYF. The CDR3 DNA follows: TGTGCCAGCAGTCCTCAAGCTTTAGTTGGTAGCGGGAGGGCTCGGGAGACCCAGTACTTC.

In nucleotides, the CDR3 is TGTGCCAGCAGTTTCCGGACAGGTGTAAATGAAAAACTGTTTTTT. Protein product: CASSFRTGVNEKLFF. This rearrangement joins TRBV28 to TRBJ1-4, with 7 bases that match TRBD1. Germline CDR1 reads MDHEN; CDR2 reads SYDVKM. The CDR3 runs 15 residues. With 3 bases clipped from V and 5 bases from J, the junction kept 6 bases outside the gene matches.

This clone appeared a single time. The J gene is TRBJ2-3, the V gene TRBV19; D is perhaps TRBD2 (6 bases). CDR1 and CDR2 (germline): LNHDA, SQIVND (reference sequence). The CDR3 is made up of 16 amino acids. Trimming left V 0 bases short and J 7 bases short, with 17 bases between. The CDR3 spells CASSIDGSGGAHTQYF. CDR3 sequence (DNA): TGTGCCAGTAGTATAGATGGTAGCGGAGGGGCCCATACGCAGTATTTT.

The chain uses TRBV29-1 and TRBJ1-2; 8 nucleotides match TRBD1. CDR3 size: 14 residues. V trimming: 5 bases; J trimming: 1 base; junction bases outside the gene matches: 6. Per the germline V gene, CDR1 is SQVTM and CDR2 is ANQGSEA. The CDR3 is CSVPQGDDNYGYTF. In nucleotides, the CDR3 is TGCAGCGTTCCACAGGGGGATGATAACTATGGCTACACCTTC.

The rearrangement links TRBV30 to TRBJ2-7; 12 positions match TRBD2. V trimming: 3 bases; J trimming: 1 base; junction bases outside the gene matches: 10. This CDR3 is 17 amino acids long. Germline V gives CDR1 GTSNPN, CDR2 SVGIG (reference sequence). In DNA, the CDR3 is TGTGCCTGGAGAGTCCCTGGACTAGCGGGGCGATCCTACGAGCAGTACTTC. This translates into CAWRVPGLAGRSYEQYF.

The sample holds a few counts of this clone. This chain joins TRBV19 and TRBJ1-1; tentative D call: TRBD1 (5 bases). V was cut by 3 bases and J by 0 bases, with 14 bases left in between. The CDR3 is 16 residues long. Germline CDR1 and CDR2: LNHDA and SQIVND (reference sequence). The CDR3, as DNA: TGTGCCAGTAGTATCTCGGCAGGGCACATGAACACTGAAGCTTTCTTT. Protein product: CASSISAGHMNTEAFF.

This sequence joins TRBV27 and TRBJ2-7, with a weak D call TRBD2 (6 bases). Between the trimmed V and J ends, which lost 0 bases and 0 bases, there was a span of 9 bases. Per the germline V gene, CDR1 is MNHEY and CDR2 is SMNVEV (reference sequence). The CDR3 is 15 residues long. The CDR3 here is CASSLSGLNSYEQYF. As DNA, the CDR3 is TGTGCCAGCAGTTTATCGGGACTCAACTCCTACGAGCAGTACTTC.

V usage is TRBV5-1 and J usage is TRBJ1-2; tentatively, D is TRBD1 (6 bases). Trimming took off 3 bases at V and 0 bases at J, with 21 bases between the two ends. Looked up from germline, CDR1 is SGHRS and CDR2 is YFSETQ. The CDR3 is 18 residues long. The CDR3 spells CASSSPSQGTLANYGYTF. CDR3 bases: TGCGCCAGCAGCTCACCCTCACAGGGTACTTTAGCTAACTATGGCTACACCTTC. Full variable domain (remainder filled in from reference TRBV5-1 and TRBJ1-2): KAGVTQTPRYLIKTRGQQVTLSCSPISGHRSVSWYQQTPGQGLQFLFEYFSETQRNKGNFPGRFSGRQFSNSRSEMNVSTLELGDSALYLCASSSPSQGTLANYGYTFGSGTRLTVV.

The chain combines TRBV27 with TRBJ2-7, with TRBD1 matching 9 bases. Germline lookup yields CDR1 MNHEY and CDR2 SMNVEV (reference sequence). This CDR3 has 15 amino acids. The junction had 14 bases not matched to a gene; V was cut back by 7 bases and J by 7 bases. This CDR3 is CASKPNRGPSGEQYF. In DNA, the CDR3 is TGTGCCAGCAAGCCTAACAGGGGGCCCTCCGGGGAGCAGTACTTC.

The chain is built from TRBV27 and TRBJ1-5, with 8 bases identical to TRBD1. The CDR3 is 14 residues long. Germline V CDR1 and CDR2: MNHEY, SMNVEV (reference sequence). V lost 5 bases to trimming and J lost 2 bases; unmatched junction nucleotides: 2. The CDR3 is CASSPGGRNQPQHF. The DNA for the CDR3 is TGTGCCAGCAGTCCAGGGGGCCGCAATCAGCCCCAGCATTTT.

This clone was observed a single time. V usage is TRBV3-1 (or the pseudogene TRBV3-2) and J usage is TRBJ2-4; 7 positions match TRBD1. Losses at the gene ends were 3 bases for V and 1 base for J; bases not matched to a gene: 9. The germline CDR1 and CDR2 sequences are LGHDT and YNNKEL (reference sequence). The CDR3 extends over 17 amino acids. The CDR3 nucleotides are TGTGCCAGCAGCCAGCCCAGACAGGGTTCGGCCAAAAACATTCAGTACTTC. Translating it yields CASSQPRQGSAKNIQYF.

The CDR3 nucleotides are TGTGCCAGCAGCTCATATGGCCAAGGGACAGCCCCTTCACCCCTCCACTTT. Translating gives CASSSYGQGTAPSPLHF. The chain employs TRBV7-9 and TRBJ1-6; TRBD1 aligns across 7 bases. V lost 4 bases and J lost 9; bases outside the gene matches: 15. CDR1 and CDR2 from the germline V gene are SEHNR and FQNEAQ (reference sequence). There are 17 residues in the CDR3.

CDR3 sequence reads: CASSLAQAGSYNSPLHF. The CDR3 bases are TGTGCCAGCAGCTTAGCCCAGGCCGGATCCTATAATTCACCCCTCCACTTT. V and J are TRBV7-9 and TRBJ1-6, with no clear D. CDR3 length equals 17 residues. Germline V gene data show CDR1 as SEHNR and CDR2 as FQNEAQ (reference sequence). Trimming removed 0 bases at V and 1 base at J, with 10 bases between.

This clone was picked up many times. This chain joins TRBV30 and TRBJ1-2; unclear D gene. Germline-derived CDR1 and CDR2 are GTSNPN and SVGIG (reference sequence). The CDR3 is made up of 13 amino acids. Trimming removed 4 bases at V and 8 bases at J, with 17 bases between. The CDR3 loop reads CAWMFGRGHGYTF. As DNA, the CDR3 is TGTGCCTGGATGTTTGGCCGAGGGCACGGCTACACCTTC. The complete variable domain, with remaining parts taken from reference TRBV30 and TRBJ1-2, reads SQTIHQWPATLVQPVGSPLSLECTVEGTSNPNLYWYRQAAGRGLQLLFYSVGIGQISSEVPQNLSASRPQDRQFILSSKKLLLSDSGFYLCAWMFGRGHGYTFGSGTRLTVV.

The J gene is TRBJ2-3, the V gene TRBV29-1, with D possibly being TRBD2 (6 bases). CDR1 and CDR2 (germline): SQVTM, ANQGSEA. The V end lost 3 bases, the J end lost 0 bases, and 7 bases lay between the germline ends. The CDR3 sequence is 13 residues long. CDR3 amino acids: CSVDAGSTDTQYF. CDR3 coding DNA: TGCAGCGTTGATGCGGGGAGCACAGATACGCAGTATTTT.

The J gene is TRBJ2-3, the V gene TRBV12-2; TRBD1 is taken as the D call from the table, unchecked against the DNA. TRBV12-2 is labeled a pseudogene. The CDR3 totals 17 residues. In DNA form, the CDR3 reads TGTGCAAGTCGCCAACATACACGACAGGCAATCACAGATACGCAGTATTTT. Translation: CASRQHTRQAITDTQYF.

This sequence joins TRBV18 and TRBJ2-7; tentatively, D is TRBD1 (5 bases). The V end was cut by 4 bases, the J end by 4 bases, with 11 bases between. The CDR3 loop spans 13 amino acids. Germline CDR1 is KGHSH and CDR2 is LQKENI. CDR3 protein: CASSHGRAYEQYF. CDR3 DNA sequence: TGTGCCAGCTCACATGGCAGGGCGTACGAGCAGTACTTC. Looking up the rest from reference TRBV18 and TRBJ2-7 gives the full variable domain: NAGVMQNPRHLVRRRGQEARLRCSPMKGHSHVYWYRQLPEEGLKFMVYLQKENIIDESGMPKERFSAEFPKEGPSILRIQQVVRGDSAAYFCASSHGRAYEQYFGPGTRLTVT.

The CDR3 bases are TGTGCCATCAGTGAGCCCACCAGGACAGGGTTCTCCTACGAGCAGTACTTC. Translating gives CAISEPTRTGFSYEQYF. This rearrangement joins TRBV10-3 to TRBJ2-7, with TRBD1 identical over 8 bases. The CDR3 covers 17 residues. V gave up 2 bases and J gave up 0 bases; unmatched junction bases: 9. Germline CDR1 reads ENHRY; CDR2 reads SYGVKD.

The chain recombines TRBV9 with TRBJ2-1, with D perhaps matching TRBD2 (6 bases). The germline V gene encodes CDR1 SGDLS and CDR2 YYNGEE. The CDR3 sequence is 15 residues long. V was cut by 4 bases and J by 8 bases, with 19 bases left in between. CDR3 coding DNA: TGTGCCAGCAGCCAATCCGGGAGACCTTCGGATGAGCAGTTCTTC. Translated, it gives CASSQSGRPSDEQFF. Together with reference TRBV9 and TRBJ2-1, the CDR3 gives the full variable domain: DSGVTQTPKHLITATGQRVTLRCSPRSGDLSVYWYQQSLDQGLQFLIQYYNGEERAKGNILERFSAQQFPDLHSELNLSSLELGDSALYFCASSQSGRPSDEQFFGPGTRLTVL.

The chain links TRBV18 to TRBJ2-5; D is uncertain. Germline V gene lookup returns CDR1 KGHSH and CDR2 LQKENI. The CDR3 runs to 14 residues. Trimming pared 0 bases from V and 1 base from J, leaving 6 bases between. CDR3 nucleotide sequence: TGTGCCAGCTCACCACCGGGCAGCCAAGAGACCCAGTACTTC. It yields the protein CASSPPGSQETQYF.

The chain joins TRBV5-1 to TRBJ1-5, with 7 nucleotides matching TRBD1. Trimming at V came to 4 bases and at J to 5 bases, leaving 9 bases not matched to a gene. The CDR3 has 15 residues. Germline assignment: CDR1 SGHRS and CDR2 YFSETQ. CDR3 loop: CASSGRDSWDQPQHF. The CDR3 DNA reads TGCGCCAGCAGCGGACGGGACAGTTGGGATCAGCCCCAGCATTTT.

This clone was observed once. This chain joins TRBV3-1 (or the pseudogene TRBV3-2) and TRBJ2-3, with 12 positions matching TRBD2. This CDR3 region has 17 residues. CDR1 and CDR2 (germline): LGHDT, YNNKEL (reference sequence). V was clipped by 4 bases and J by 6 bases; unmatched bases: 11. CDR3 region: CASSPRPLAGGLDTQYF. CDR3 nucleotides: TGTGCCAGCAGCCCCAGACCCCTAGCGGGGGGGTTGGATACGCAGTATTTT.

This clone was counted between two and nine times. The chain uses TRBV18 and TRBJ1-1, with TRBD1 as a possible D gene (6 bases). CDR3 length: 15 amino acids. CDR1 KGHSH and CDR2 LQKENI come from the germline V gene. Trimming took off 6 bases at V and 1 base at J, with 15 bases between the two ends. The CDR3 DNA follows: TGTGCCAGCTCGACTTCAACGGGACAGAACACTGAAGCTTTCTTT. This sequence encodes CASSTSTGQNTEAFF.

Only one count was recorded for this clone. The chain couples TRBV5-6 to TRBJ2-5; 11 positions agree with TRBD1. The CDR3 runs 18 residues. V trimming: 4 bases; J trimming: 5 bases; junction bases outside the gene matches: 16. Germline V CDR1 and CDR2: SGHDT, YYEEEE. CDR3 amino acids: CASSVQRTGGAFGETQYF. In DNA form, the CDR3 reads TGTGCCAGCAGCGTACAGAGGACAGGGGGCGCTTTCGGGGAGACCCAGTACTTC.

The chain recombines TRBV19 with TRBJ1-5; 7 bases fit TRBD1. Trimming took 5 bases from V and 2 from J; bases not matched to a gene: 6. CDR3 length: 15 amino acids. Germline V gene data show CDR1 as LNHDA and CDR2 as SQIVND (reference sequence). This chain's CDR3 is CASSGGTVGNQPQHF. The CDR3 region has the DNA TGTGCCAGTAGTGGGGGGACAGTTGGCAATCAGCCCCAGCATTTT.